Below, 8 T cell receptor beta chains from the same sample are listed, as sequenced in a study of cytomegalovirus exposure and HLA in healthy donors (dated by TCRdb to 2015 to 2018). Receptors were amplified or captured by the immunoSEQ multiplex PCR assay. A mixture of 60 forward primers for TCR Vbeta segments and 13 reverse primers for TCR Jbeta segments was used in the multiplex PCR. The table was pulled from immuneACCESS by TCRdb, which kept in-frame rearrangements only. Such tables lose some clones; where checked, under half of the loss comes from unresolved V genes, and the rest has no known cause. The sample records around 94,000 clones, 77% of which are singletons. The ten most abundant clones make up less than 5% of the sample. Sequencing was carried out using PBMCs. These receptors all come from a woman aged 40-49 years in good health and CMV-seronegative.

The rearrangement links TRBV5-1 to TRBJ2-3, with D possibly matching TRBD1 (6 bases). CDR1 SGHRS and CDR2 YFSETQ come from the germline V gene. This CDR3 has 14 amino acids. V lost 0 bases and J 6 bases, leaving 11 bases between the germline ends. CDR3 protein: CASSLGQGLDTQYF. In nucleotides, the CDR3 is TGCGCCAGCAGCTTGGGGCAGGGGTTGGATACGCAGTATTTT. The full variable domain, in which reference TRBV5-1 and TRBJ2-3 provide the parts outside the CDR3, is KAGVTQTPRYLIKTRGQQVTLSCSPISGHRSVSWYQQTPGQGLQFLFEYFSETQRNKGNFPGRFSGRQFSNSRSEMNVSTLELGDSALYLCASSLGQGLDTQYFGPGTRLTVL.

The rearrangement uses TRBV27 and TRBJ2-7; 9 bases fit TRBD2. The germline CDR1 and CDR2 sequences are MNHEY and SMNVEV (reference sequence). This CDR3 has 15 residues. The trim removed 4 bases at V and 1 base at J, leaving 5 bases unmatched. Written as DNA, the CDR3 is TGTGCCAGCAGTTCCCCAGCGGGGGGATCCTACGAGCAGTACTTC. Translation gives CASSSPAGGSYEQYF.

This clone was detected a few times. V gene TRBV4-2 combines with J gene TRBJ1-3; TRBD1 agrees at 8 bases. CDR3 length: 16 amino acids. With V trimmed by 5 bases and J by 1 base, 7 bases remained unmatched. Germline V lookup: CDR1 LGHNA, CDR2 YNFKEQ. The CDR3 sequence: CASSSRQGASGNTIYF. CDR3 bases: TGTGCCAGCAGCTCCAGGCAGGGGGCTTCTGGAAACACCATATATTTT.

This chain uses TRBV5-1 with TRBJ2-5; 9 nucleotides align to TRBD2. The CDR3 extends over 14 amino acids. Germline V CDR1 and CDR2: SGHRS, YFSETQ. The V and J ends lost 4 bases and 3 bases, in that order; junction bases with no gene match: 4. CDR3 region: CASSAVAGEETQYF. The CDR3 DNA sequence: TGCGCCAGCAGCGCCGTAGCGGGGGAAGAGACCCAGTACTTC.

This rearrangement joins TRBV2 to TRBJ2-3; 12 bases line up with TRBD2. The CDR3 has 15 residues. In germline, CDR1 is SNHLY, CDR2 FYNNEI. V lost 4 bases, J lost 3 bases, and 2 bases stayed unmatched. The CDR3 spells CASSVTSGGTDTQYF. For the CDR3, the DNA is TGTGCCAGCAGTGTGACTAGCGGGGGAACAGATACGCAGTATTTT.

The chain links TRBV2 to TRBJ2-5, with TRBD2 matching 7 bases. This CDR3 is built from 14 residues. Germline values: CDR1 SNHLY, CDR2 FYNNEI. Losses at the gene ends were 1 base for V and 5 bases for J; bases not matched to a gene: 4. CDR3 nucleotide sequence: TGTGCCAGCAGTGAAGTGCTAGCGGTCGAGACCCAGTACTTC. It codes for CASSEVLAVETQYF.

The V call is TRBV11-2, the J call TRBJ2-7; TRBD2 matches 9 bases. Germline V lookup: CDR1 SGHAT, CDR2 FQNNGV. The CDR3 runs to 14 residues. Unmatched junction bases numbered 7, after V lost 3 bases and J lost 7 bases. The CDR3 region has the DNA TGTGCCAGCAGCTTCAGTAGCGGGGGTGGTGAGCAGTACTTC. Its protein is CASSFSSGGGEQYF.

This rearrangement joins TRBV5-8 to TRBJ2-7, with a possible D match to TRBD1 (6 bases). This CDR3 contains 15 residues. Per germline, CDR1 SGHTS and CDR2 YDEGEE. Deletions cut 2 bases from V and 3 bases from J, with 15 bases between. DNA for the CDR3: TGTGCCAGCAGCTTCTTACAGGGAAATGGCTACGAGCAGTACTTC. It is translated as CASSFLQGNGYEQYF.